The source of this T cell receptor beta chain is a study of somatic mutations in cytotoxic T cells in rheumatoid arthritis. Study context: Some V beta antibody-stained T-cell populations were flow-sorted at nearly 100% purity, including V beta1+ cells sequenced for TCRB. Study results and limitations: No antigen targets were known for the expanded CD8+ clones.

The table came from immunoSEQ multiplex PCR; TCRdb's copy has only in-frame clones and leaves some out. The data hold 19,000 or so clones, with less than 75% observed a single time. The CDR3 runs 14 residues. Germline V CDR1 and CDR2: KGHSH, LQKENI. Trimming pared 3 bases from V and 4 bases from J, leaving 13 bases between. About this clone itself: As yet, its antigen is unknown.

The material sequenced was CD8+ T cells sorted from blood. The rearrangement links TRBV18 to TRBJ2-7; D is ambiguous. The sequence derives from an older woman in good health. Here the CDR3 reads CASSPLTEWYEQYF. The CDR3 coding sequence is TGTGCCAGCTCACCCCTGACTGAGTGGTACGAGCAGTACTTC.